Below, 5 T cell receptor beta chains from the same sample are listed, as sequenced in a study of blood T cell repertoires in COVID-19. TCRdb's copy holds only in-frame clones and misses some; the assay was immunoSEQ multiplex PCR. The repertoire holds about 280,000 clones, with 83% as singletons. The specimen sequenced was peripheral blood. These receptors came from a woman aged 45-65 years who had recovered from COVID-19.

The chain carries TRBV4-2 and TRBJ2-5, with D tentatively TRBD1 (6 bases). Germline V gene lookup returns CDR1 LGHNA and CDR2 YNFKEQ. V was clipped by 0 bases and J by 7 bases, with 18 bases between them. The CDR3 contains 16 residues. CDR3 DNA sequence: TGTGCCAGCAGCCAAGAAGCGATGGGACAATGGGGGACCCAGTACTTC. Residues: CASSQEAMGQWGTQYF.

CDR3 residues: CASSPPGGRYGYTF. The CDR3 region has the DNA TGTGCCAGCAGCCCCCCGGGAGGGCGCTATGGCTACACCTTC. The chain links TRBV7-2 to TRBJ1-2; D not resolved. The CDR3 is made up of 14 amino acids. V was trimmed by 5 bases and J by 4 bases, leaving 14 bases between them. Germline V gene lookup returns CDR1 SGHTA and CDR2 FQGNSA.

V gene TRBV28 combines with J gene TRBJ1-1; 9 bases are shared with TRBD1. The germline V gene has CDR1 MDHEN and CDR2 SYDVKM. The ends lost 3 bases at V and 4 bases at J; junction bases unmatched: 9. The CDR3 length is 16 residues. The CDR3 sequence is CASSFNPGTGRTEAFF. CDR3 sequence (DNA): TGTGCCAGCAGTTTTAACCCGGGGACAGGGCGCACTGAAGCTTTCTTT.

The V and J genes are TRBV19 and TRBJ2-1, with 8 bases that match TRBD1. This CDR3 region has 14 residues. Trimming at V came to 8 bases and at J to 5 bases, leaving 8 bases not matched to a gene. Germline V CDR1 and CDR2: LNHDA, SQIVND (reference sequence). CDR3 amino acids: CASGRDRLNNEQFF. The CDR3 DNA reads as TGTGCCAGTGGTCGGGACAGGCTAAACAATGAGCAGTTCTTC.

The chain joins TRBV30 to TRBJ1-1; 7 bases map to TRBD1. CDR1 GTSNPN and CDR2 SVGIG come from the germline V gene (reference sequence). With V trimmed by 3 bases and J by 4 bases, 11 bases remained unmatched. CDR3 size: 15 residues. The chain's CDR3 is CAWSRDDRVGTEAFF. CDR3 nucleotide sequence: TGTGCCTGGAGCAGGGATGACAGGGTCGGCACTGAAGCTTTCTTT.